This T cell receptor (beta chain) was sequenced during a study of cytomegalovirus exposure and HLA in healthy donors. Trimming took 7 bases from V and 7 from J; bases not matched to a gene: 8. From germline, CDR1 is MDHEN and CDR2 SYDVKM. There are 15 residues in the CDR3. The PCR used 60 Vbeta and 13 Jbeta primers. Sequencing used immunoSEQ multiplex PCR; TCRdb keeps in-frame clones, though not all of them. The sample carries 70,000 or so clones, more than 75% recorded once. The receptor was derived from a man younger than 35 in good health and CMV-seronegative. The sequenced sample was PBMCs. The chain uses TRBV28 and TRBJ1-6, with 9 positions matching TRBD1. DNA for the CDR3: TGTGCCAGCATACCTTCGGACAGGGGAAATTCACCCCTCCACTTT. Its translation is CASIPSDRGNSPLHF.